This T cell receptor (beta chain) is drawn from a study of blood T cell repertoires in COVID-19. TCRdb's table, derived via immunoSEQ multiplex PCR, lists solely in-frame clones and lacks some. Of some 280,000 clones in the sample, around 86% were seen once. The CDR3 has 13 amino acids. The germline CDR1 and CDR2 sequences are KGHSH and LQKENI. V shed 5 bases and J 4 bases; nucleotides not matched to a gene: 3. In its sample, this clone was seen a few times. This receptor was obtained from a woman aged 25 to 39 with active or convalescent COVID-19. The gene calls are TRBV18 and TRBJ1-1; 8 bases fit TRBD1. Specimen: peripheral blood. CDR3 bases: TGTGCCAGCTCAGTCGACAGGGGCACTGAAGCTTTCTTT. The encoded protein is CASSVDRGTEAFF.